This T cell receptor beta chain derives from a study of CD8+CD57+ T cells in acquired aplastic anemia listed by TCRdb under 2018. Study-level background: On average, sorted CD4+ and CD8+ cells yielded 3.2 ug of extracted DNA, with a range of about 0.18 to 30 ug. CD8+CD57+ expansion was defined as frequency above the mean frequency observed in healthy subjects.

CDR3 length: 19 amino acids, cysteine to phenylalanine. Of all the DNA, just the CDR3 is kept, 57 bases in frame from base 1. V ends up 3 bases short and J 0 bases short, with an unmatched junction base count of 13. The germline V gene (reference sequence) yields DFQATT for CDR1 and SNEGSKA for CDR2. Genomic DNA served as template for TCR beta VDJ combination and CDR3 sequence profiling. An Illumina HiSeq 2000 was the platform used for TCR repertoire sequencing. The study's own analysis went as follows. TRBV/TRBJ rearrangement plots, CDR3 size and DJ length profiles, and Simpson's diversity index were used to assess repertoires. Whichever DNA sequence was most abundant in the deep sequencing data was defined as the immunodominant clone. CDR3 amino acid sequences were screened for sharing across subjects and compared with published repertoires and the VDJdb database. TCRdb reprocessed the public reads (quality trimming at Q25 with fastp, clone calling with MiXCR) and kept in-frame beta chains. Identical CDR3 protein sequences are pooled into one entry, listed with their most common genes and DNA. The V and J calls, along with clone size, are taken from TCRdb and not from the paper's own processing. In all, the sample holds approximately 300,000 distinct CDR3 sequences, and 50% to 65% of those were seen once. The ten largest clones add up to around 1.2% of the sample.

Summary of the overall study and its limitations: CD8+ Simpson's diversity did not differ significantly between patients and healthy controls (P=0.060). Fewer than 35 CD8+ CDR3 sequences were found to be shared between patients and controls, but these sequences appeared to be highly expressed in patients and within the immunodominant clones of the patients.

About this clonotype itself: Its antigen remains undetermined. Per-base qualities were not stored, and no clone one base away is much larger.

Patients chosen for sequencing had shown expansion of CD8+CD57+ cells by flow cytometry. Every patient had a diagnosis of severe acquired aplastic anemia based on International Study of Aplastic Anemia and Agranulocytosis and Camitta criteria. Patients had received no therapy at the time of blood sampling. The study deep-sequenced TCR repertoires of sorted CD4+ and CD8+ blood T cells from severe aplastic anemia patients and healthy subjects. Patients were enrolled in the USA under clinicaltrials.gov protocols 00001620, 01623167, 00001397, 00071045, 00081523 and 00961064. Ficoll-Paque density gradient centrifugation was used to isolate peripheral blood mononuclear cells. Before DNA extraction, CD4+ and CD8+ T cells were sorted with FACS or magnetic beads.

This clonotype was obtained from a human donor with aplastic anemia. The sequencing sample was made of sorted CD4+, CD8+, or CD8+CD57+ T cells (not recorded which) from PBMCs. The chain is made from TRBV20-1 and TRBJ2-3, and 12 bases in between align with TRBD1. CDR3 protein: CSARVLGTGGFPSTDTQYF. The nucleotide sequence is TGCAGTGCTAGGGTACTCGGGACAGGGGGCTTCCCCAGCACAGATACGCAGTATTTT.